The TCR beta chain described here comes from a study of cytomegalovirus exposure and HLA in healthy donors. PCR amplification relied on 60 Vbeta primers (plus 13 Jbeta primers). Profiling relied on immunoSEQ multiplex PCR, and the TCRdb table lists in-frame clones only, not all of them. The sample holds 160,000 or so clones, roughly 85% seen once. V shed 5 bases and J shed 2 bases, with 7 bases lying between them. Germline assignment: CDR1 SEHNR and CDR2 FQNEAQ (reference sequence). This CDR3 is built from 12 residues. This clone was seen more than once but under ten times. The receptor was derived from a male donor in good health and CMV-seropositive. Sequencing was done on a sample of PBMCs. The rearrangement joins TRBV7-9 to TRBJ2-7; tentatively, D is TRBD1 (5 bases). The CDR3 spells CASSPDTYEQYF. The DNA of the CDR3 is TGTGCCAGCAGCCCGGACACCTACGAGCAGTACTTC.